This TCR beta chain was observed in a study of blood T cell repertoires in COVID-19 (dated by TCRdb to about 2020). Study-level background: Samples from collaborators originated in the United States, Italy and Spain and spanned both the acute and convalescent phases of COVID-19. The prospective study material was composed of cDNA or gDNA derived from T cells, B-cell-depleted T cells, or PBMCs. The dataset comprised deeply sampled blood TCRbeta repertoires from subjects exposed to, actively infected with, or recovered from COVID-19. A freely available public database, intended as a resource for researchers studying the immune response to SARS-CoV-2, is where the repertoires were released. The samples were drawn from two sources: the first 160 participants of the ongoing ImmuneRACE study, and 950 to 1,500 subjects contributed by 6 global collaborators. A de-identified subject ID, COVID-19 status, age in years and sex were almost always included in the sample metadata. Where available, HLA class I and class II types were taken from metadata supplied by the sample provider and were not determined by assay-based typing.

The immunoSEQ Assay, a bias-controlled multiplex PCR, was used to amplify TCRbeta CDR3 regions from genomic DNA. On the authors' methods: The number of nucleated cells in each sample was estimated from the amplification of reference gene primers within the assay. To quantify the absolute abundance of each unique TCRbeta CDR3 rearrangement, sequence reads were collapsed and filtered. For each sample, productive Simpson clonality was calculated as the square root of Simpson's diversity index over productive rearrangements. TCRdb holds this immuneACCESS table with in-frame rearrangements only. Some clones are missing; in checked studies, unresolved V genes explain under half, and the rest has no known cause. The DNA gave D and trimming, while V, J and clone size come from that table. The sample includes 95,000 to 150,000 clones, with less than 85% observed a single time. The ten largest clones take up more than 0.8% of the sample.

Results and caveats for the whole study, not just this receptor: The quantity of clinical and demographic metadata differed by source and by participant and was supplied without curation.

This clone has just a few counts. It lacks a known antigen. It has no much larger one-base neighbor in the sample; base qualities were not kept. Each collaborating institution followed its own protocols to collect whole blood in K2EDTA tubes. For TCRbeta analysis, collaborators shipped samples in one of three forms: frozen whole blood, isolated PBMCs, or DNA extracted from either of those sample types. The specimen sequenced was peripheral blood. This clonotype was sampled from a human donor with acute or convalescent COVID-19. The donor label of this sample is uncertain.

The sequence in DNA is TGTGCCAGCAGCCCGGGGACAGCTACTGTTTATCAGCCCCAGCATTTT. Translated, this gives CASSPGTATVYQPQHF. In this chain, TRBV3-1 (or the pseudogene TRBV3-2) is recombined with TRBJ1-5; 7 central nucleotides agree with TRBD1. Measured from the cysteine to the phenylalanine, the CDR3 is 16 residues long. Of all the DNA, just the CDR3 is kept, 48 bases in frame from base 1. Trimming takes 4 bases off V and 5 bases off J; junction bases not matched to a gene: 11. The germline V gene (reference sequence) gives CDR1 as LGHDT and CDR2 as YNNKEL.